This T cell receptor beta chain was sequenced in a study of blood T cell repertoires in COVID-19. J gave up 1 base and V 1 base, and 3 bases lay outside the gene matches. This CDR3 is built from 16 residues. Germline CDR1 is KGHSH and CDR2 is LQKENI. Generated by immunoSEQ multiplex PCR, the TCRdb table keeps only in-frame clones and is missing some. Among around 80,000 clones, approximately 80% were seen once, and the ten largest hold about an eighth. This receptor was identified in an elderly man with acute or convalescent COVID-19. Sequenced material: peripheral blood. The V gene is TRBV18, the J gene TRBJ2-2; TRBD2 agrees at 7 bases. This CDR3 is CASSPQASGNTGELFF. Written as DNA, the CDR3 is TGTGCCAGCTCACCACAGGCTAGCGGGAACACCGGGGAGCTGTTTTTT.